Listed below are T cell receptor beta chains from one sample, sequenced in a study of cytomegalovirus exposure and HLA in healthy donors. Sequenced by immunoSEQ multiplex PCR; TCRdb stores in-frame clones only, minus some. Of roughly 330,000 clones listed, 75% to 90% were seen once; the top ten hold approximately 1%. The sequenced material came from PBMCs. The receptors were sampled from a woman aged 25 to 39 in good health and CMV-seropositive. The CDR3 runs from the conserved cysteine through the conserved F or W. The D gene is left open where the match is weak. Only part of the rows carry a size: once, few, many, or a class if the clone is expanded.

clone_size	d_call	v_call	j_call	cdr3_nt	cdr3_aa
-	-	TRBV27	TRBJ2-7	TGTGCCAGCAGCTTTACCCCCTACGAGCAGTACTTC	CASSFTPYEQYF
-	TRBD2	TRBV7-2	TRBJ2-2	TGTGCCAGCAGCTCTCAAGCGGGAGGGGGAGTCGCCGGGGAGCTGTTTTTT	CASSSQAGGGVAGELFF
-	-	TRBV9	TRBJ2-3	TGTGCCAGCAGCGTAGAACAGAATACAGATACGCAGTATTTT	CASSVEQNTDTQYF
-	-	TRBV14	TRBJ2-7	TGTGCCAGCAGCCAAGCAACCGGGGCCCCCTACGAGCAGTACTTC	CASSQATGAPYEQYF
-	-	TRBV4-1	TRBJ2-6	TGCGCCAGCAGCCCGGTCGGGGCCAACGTCCTGACTTTC	CASSPVGANVLTF
-	TRBD1	TRBV5-4	TRBJ1-2	TGTGCCAGCAGCTCCAGGACAGGGCTACCCTCTAACTATGGCTACACCTTC	CASSSRTGLPSNYGYTF
-	TRBD1	TRBV9	TRBJ2-7	TGTGCCAGCAGCGTATCCGCTACCCCGGGACAGGGTAACTACGAGCAGTACTTC	CASSVSATPGQGNYEQYF
-	-	TRBV4-1	TRBJ1-6	TGCGCCAGCAGCCAAGATCCAGGCAGGGATTCACCCCTCCACTTT	CASSQDPGRDSPLHF
-	-	TRBV11-1	TRBJ2-5	TGTGCCAGCAGCCACCCCCCGGGACAAGTAAAACCAAAAGAGACCCAGTACTTC	CASSHPPGQVKPKETQYF
-	-	TRBV30	TRBJ2-2	TGTGCCTGGAGTGCTGGCTCCGGGGAGCTGTTTTTT	CAWSAGSGELFF
-	TRBD2	TRBV4-1	TRBJ2-7	TGCGCCAGCAGCCAGATCACTAGCGGTCCGTACGAGCAGTACTTC	CASSQITSGPYEQYF
-	-	TRBV7-2	TRBJ2-7	TGTGCCAGCAGCTCGGGACCCTACGAGCAGTACTTC	CASSSGPYEQYF
once	TRBD1	TRBV5-4	TRBJ1-1	TGTGCCAGCAGCAAAGGGACAGCTGGTCGGGGCACTGAAGCTTTCTTT	CASSKGTAGRGTEAFF
-	TRBD2	TRBV19	TRBJ2-1	TGTGCCAGTAGTTCCTACCTACTAGCGGGAAGGGAGCAGTTCTTC	CASSSYLLAGREQFF
-	-	TRBV7-9	TRBJ2-1	TGTGCCAGCAGCTTAGAACAGGGTACAATAGATGAGCAGTTCTTC	CASSLEQGTIDEQFF
once	-	TRBV5-1	TRBJ2-7	TGCGCCAGCAGGGCGGAGCTCTCCTACGAGCAGTACTTC	CASRAELSYEQYF
few	TRBD1	TRBV27	TRBJ2-5	TGTGCCAGCAGTGTTGGACAGGGGCCAGAGACCCAGTACTTC	CASSVGQGPETQYF
few	TRBD1	TRBV7-9	TRBJ2-7	TGTGCCAGCAGCTCCCAGCGGACAGGGAAAGTCCGGGAGCAGTACTTC	CASSSQRTGKVREQYF
-	-	TRBV5-5	TRBJ1-5	TGTGCCAGCAGCTTCCTTGCGACAGTTTATAGCAATCAGCCCCAGCATTTT	CASSFLATVYSNQPQHF
-	-	TRBV10-2	TRBJ1-4	TGCGCCAGCAGTGAGGCGAGGAGCCGCATCACTAATGAAAAACTGTTTTTT	CASSEARSRITNEKLFF
-	-	TRBV4-1	TRBJ2-1	TGCGCCAGCAGCCAAGATCCAGCCCCAAGGGAGCAGTTCTTC	CASSQDPAPREQFF
once	-	TRBV11-1	TRBJ1-3	TGTGCCAGCAGCTTAGCAGGGCCAACTGGAAACACCATATATTTT	CASSLAGPTGNTIYF
once	-	TRBV6-1	TRBJ2-2	TGTGCCAGCAGTGAAGCATCCGGGGCTGTCCGGGAGCTGTTTTTT	CASSEASGAVRELFF
-	-	TRBV5-6	TRBJ2-7	TGTGCCAGCAGCTTGGCACCCGATCCCTCGGGAAAGGAGCAGTACTTC	CASSLAPDPSGKEQYF
-	TRBD1	TRBV25-1	TRBJ1-2	TGTGCCAGCAGTGAAGCTGGGACAGAAAGAGTTAGTAGTGGCTACACCTTC	CASSEAGTERVSSGYTF
-	-	TRBV28	TRBJ2-7	TGTGCCAGCAGGATCCCTGGTGGGGGTGTCGACGAGCAGTACTTC	CASRIPGGGVDEQYF
-	-	TRBV5-4	TRBJ2-5	TGTGCCAGCAGCTTGGAACAAGGGTTCCAAGAGACCCAGTACTTC	CASSLEQGFQETQYF
-	-	TRBV10-3	TRBJ1-3	TGTGCCATCAGCCCGGACACCTCTGGAAACACCATATATTTT	CAISPDTSGNTIYF
-	-	TRBV28	TRBJ1-1	TGTGCCAGCAGTTTATATAGGCAGTTGAACACTGAAGCTTTCTTT	CASSLYRQLNTEAFF
-	-	TRBV6-5	TRBJ2-1	TGTGCCACCCGGCCTCAGGACGATGAGCAGTTCTTC	CATRPQDDEQFF
-	-	TRBV28	TRBJ2-5	TGTGCCAGCAGTTTGGGAGCCCGTTCCCAAGAGACCCAGTACTTC	CASSLGARSQETQYF
-	TRBD1	TRBV30	TRBJ1-1	TGTGCCTGGACCAGGGACAGTGGCACTGAAGCTTTCTTT	CAWTRDSGTEAFF
once	-	TRBV6-4	TRBJ2-7	TGTGCCAGCAGTGACCCCGGGGGAGAGCAGTACTTC	CASSDPGGEQYF
-	TRBD1	TRBV4-3	TRBJ2-1	TGCGCCAGCAGCCAAGCAGGGGGCCTCTACTACAATGAGCAGTTCTTC	CASSQAGGLYYNEQFF
-	TRBD2	TRBV25-1	TRBJ2-7	TGTGCCAGCAGTGGTCGGACTAGCGGAACCGGTGCCCGCGAGCAGTACTTC	CASSGRTSGTGAREQYF
-	-	TRBV5-6	TRBJ2-3	TGTGCCAGCACTATGGCCGCAGATACGCAGTATTTT	CASTMAADTQYF
few	-	TRBV28	TRBJ1-5	TGTGCCAGCAGTGGGGGGGGTGGGACACCCGTTCATCAGCCCCAGCATTTT	CASSGGGGTPVHQPQHF
once	-	TRBV2	TRBJ2-7	TGTGCCAGCAGTTCCAGCGGGTCCTTCTACGAGCAGTACTTC	CASSSSGSFYEQYF
-	TRBD1	TRBV9	TRBJ2-1	TGTGCCAGCAGCGTTTCGGGACAGGGACTTGTCGATGAGCAGTTCTTC	CASSVSGQGLVDEQFF
-	-	TRBV4-3	TRBJ2-2	TGCGCCAGCAGCTTCGGGACTGGTATCGTTGGGGAGCTGTTTTTT	CASSFGTGIVGELFF